This TCR beta chain is from a study of cytomegalovirus exposure and HLA in healthy donors. The CDR3 has 13 amino acids. The germline V gene encodes CDR1 SNHLY and CDR2 FYNNEI. The PCR contained 60 Vbeta and 13 Jbeta primers. Sequenced by immunoSEQ multiplex PCR; TCRdb stores in-frame clones only, minus some. This sample yields some 190,000 clones, of which approximately 70% are seen a single time; 2.5% to 3.5% belongs to the top ten. Details on this clone: At one end the junction does not follow the germline gene, possibly because of a read error. At the DNA level, this CDR3 is encoded by other sequences in the same sample as well.

The sequencing input was PBMCs. This clonotype originated in a woman aged 30 to 39 in good health and CMV-seropositive. This chain connects TRBV2 to TRBJ1-1, with D possibly TRBD1 on 5 matching bases. CDR3 in DNA: TGTGCCAGCAGCCTGGACATTAGCACTGAAGCCTTCTTT. It translates to CASSLDISTEAFF.